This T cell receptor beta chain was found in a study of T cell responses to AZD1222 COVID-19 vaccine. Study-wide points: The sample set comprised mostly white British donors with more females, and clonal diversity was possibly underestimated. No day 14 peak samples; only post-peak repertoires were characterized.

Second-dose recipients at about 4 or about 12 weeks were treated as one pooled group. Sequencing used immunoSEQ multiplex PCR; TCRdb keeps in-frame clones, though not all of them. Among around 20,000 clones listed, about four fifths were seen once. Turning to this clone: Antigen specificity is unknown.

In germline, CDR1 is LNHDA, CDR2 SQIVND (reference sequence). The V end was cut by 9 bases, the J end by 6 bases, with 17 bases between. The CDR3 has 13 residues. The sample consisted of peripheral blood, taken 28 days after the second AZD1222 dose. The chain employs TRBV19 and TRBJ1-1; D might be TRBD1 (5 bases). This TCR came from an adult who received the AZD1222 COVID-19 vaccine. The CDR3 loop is CASQDRSLSEAFF. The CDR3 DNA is TGTGCCAGCCAAGACAGATCTCTTTCTGAAGCTTTCTTT.